This T cell receptor (beta chain) was recorded in a study of post-analysis software for immune sequencing data. For the study at large: Disease trajectories encompassed relapsing-remitting, secondary progressive and progressive-relapsing multiple sclerosis.

Regarding the study as a whole: Multiple sclerosis patients had significantly lower normalized Chao1 diversity than controls.

As concerns this clonotype: What it recognizes is unknown.

TCR beta libraries were prepared from cDNA with unique molecular identifiers. TCRdb called the PCR reads again in MiXCR, with one record for every CDR3 protein. The sample comprises about 820,000 distinct CDR3 sequences, around 53% of which are singletons, and about 4.8% rests with the top ten. Material for sequencing was blood. This clonotype was sampled from a girl aged 5-17 years with multiple sclerosis.

CDR3 protein: CASSGRYRGNEQFF. Here the CDR3 DNA reads TGTGCCAGTAGCGGAAGATACAGGGGGAATGAGCAGTTCTTC. The V gene is TRBV19, the J gene TRBJ2-1, with TRBD1 matching over 8 bases. J lost 7 bases, V lost 6 bases, and 8 bases had no gene match. There are 14 residues in the CDR3. Germline assignment: CDR1 LNHDA and CDR2 SQIVND (reference sequence).